The 10 T cell receptor beta chains below all came from one sample that was sequenced in a study of CD8+ T cells in alopecia areata. Extracted from the samples, RNA was reverse transcribed into cDNA to serve as the sequencing template. Some clones are missing from TCRdb's copy, which holds only in-frame ones; the method was immunoSEQ multiplex PCR. The table records 170,000 or so clones, around 58% of them present only once. Noted treatment: oral pan-JAK inhibitor, 5-10 mg twice daily. This sample comprised CD8+ T cells sorted from blood, obtained at week 24, from a patient treated with tofacitinib. These receptors originate from a human donor with alopecia areata.

The chain joins TRBV29-1 to TRBJ1-2; 9 bases match TRBD1. Per germline, CDR1 SQVTM and CDR2 ANQGSEA. There are 19 residues in the CDR3. V was clipped by 0 bases and J by 0 bases; unmatched bases: 14. The CDR3 reads CSVEDLWWDRDRANYGYTF. CDR3 sequence (DNA): TGCAGCGTTGAAGATCTTTGGTGGGACAGGGACCGAGCTAACTATGGCTACACCTTC.

The gene calls are TRBV7-9 and TRBJ1-1; 9 nucleotides line up with TRBD1. V trimming: 4 bases; J trimming: 5 bases; junction bases outside the gene matches: 5. Germline CDR1 is SEHNR and CDR2 is FQNEAQ (reference sequence). This CDR3 comprises 14 residues. CDR3 protein: CASSSTGGGTEAFF. The DNA for the CDR3 is TGTGCCAGCAGCTCAACAGGGGGCGGGACTGAAGCTTTCTTT.

This sequence joins TRBV30 and TRBJ1-6; no clear D. Germline-derived CDR1 and CDR2 are GTSNPN and SVGIG (reference sequence). This CDR3 comprises 13 residues. The V gene lost 1 base and the J gene lost 7 bases, with 8 bases spanning the gap. CDR3 in amino acids: CAWSDSGNSPLHF. In DNA form, the CDR3 reads TGTGCCTGGAGTGACTCGGGGAATTCACCCCTCCACTTT.

The chain's CDR3 is CASSLGTGADEQYF. The CDR3 coding sequence is TGTGCCAGCAGTTTAGGGACTGGTGCGGACGAGCAGTACTTC. This chain uses TRBV27 with TRBJ2-5; D may be TRBD2 (6 bases). The J call may be incorrect, as the DNA end agrees better with TRBJ2-7. The CDR3 spans 14 residues. In germline, CDR1 is MNHEY, CDR2 SMNVEV (reference sequence).

This sequence joins TRBV4-1 and TRBJ2-7; a weak D match, TRBD2 (7 bases). Germline CDR1 MGHRA, CDR2 YSYEKL. The V end was cut by 2 bases, the J end by 1 base, with 15 bases between. This CDR3 has 16 amino acids. DNA for the CDR3: TGCGCCAGCAGCCAAAGCAGAGGGGGACTATCCTACGAGCAGTACTTC. Amino acids: CASSQSRGGLSYEQYF.

This clone was found a few times. V usage is TRBV14 and J usage is TRBJ1-2; TRBD1 agrees at 8 bases. V lost 3 bases and J lost 8; bases outside the gene matches: 11. Per germline, CDR1 SGHDN and CDR2 FVKESK. The CDR3 covers 15 residues. CDR3 amino acids: CASSHDRGVRDGYTF. CDR3 DNA: TGTGCCAGCAGCCACGACAGGGGAGTCCGGGACGGCTACACCTTC.

This clone was observed a few times. V is TRBV5-1 and J is TRBJ2-1, with D tentatively TRBD1 or TRBD2 (6 bases each). This CDR3 contains 12 residues. Germline V gene lookup returns CDR1 SGHRS and CDR2 YFSETQ. Trimming took 5 bases from V and 6 from J, leaving 9 bases between them. The CDR3 DNA reads TGCGCCAGCAGGAGGGGGGTCAATGAGCAGTTCTTC. As protein: CASRRGVNEQFF.

The gene calls are TRBV10-2 and TRBJ1-1; TRBD1 matches 7 bases. The CDR3 extends over 17 amino acids. V shed 3 bases, J shed 5 bases, and the junction held 15 bases outside the gene matches. CDR1 WSHSY and CDR2 SAAADI come from the germline V gene. In DNA form, the CDR3 reads TGCGCCAGCAGTGATGAAGGGGGCACGTTTGCGGGGACTGAAGCTTTCTTT. Translated: CASSDEGGTFAGTEAFF.

This clone was counted between two and nine times. V is TRBV2 and J is TRBJ2-7; no reliable D call. Deletions cut 5 bases from V and 11 bases from J, with 4 bases between. The germline V gene encodes CDR1 SNHLY and CDR2 FYNNEI. CDR3 length: 8 residues. In DNA form, the CDR3 reads TGTGCCAGCAGTACCAAGTACTTC. This sequence encodes CASSTKYF. Complete variable domain (other parts from reference TRBV2 and TRBJ2-7): EPEVTQTPSHQVTQMGQEVILRCVPISNHLYFYWYRQILGQKVEFLVSFYNNEISEKSEIFDDQFSVERPDGSNFTLKIRSTKLEDSAMYFCASSTKYFGPGTRLTVT.

This chain connects TRBV27 to TRBJ2-1; D gene ambiguous. The germline V gene has CDR1 MNHEY and CDR2 SMNVEV (reference sequence). CDR3 length: 15 residues. Trimming cost V 3 bases and J 0 bases, with 9 bases left between them. The DNA for the CDR3 is TGTGCCAGCAGTTTCCGACGCAGCTCCTACAATGAGCAGTTCTTC. This encodes CASSFRRSSYNEQFF.